The 21 T cell receptor beta chains presented below share a single source sample, sequenced in a study of OX40 agonist ivuxolimab in advanced cancers. TCRdb's table, derived via immunoSEQ multiplex PCR, lists solely in-frame clones and lacks some. The table has about 68,000 clones, 75% to 95% seen once; the top ten hold more than 4.5%. This specimen was CD4+ or CD8+ T cells sorted from blood, taken in a trial of the OX40 agonist ivuxolimab. Every receptor here comes from an adult with an advanced solid tumor such as melanoma, head and neck, liver or kidney cancer.

This clone was seen once. This sequence joins TRBV7-9 and TRBJ2-2; D unclear. Trimming shortened V by 2 bases and J by 0 bases, and 10 bases separated the two germline ends. Germline V gene lookup returns CDR1 SEHNR and CDR2 FQNEAQ (reference sequence). This CDR3 spans 16 amino acids. CDR3 bases: TGTGCCAGCAGCTTACTTGGCTATCCGAACACCGGGGAGCTGTTTTTT. Translated, it gives CASSLLGYPNTGELFF.

This clone was seen a few times. V and J are TRBV6-5 and TRBJ2-7, with TRBD2 matching over 7 bases. The V segment lost 4 bases and the J segment 5 bases; nucleotides outside the gene matches: 5. CDR1 is MNHEY, CDR2 SVGAGI, per germline. The length of the CDR3 is 13 residues. The CDR3 is CASSSGTIDEQYF. For the CDR3, the DNA is TGTGCCAGCAGTTCCGGGACTATCGACGAGCAGTACTTC.

This clone was seen a handful of times. The rearrangement joins TRBV4-1 to TRBJ1-1; unclear D gene. Germline V gives CDR1 MGHRA, CDR2 YSYEKL. CDR3 length equals 13 residues. The V end lost 0 bases, the J end lost 2 bases, and 4 bases lay between the germline ends. The DNA of the CDR3 is TGCGCCAGCAGCCAAGATGCCAACACTGAAGCTTTCTTT. This encodes CASSQDANTEAFF.

This chain connects TRBV7-2 to TRBJ1-4; a weak D match, TRBD1 (5 bases). The germline CDR1 and CDR2 sequences are SGHTA and FQGNSA. V dropped 6 bases and J dropped 3 bases, with 11 bases sitting between them. The CDR3 sequence is 14 residues long. The chain's CDR3 is CASRSLGPNEKLFF. CDR3 nucleotides: TGTGCCAGCAGGTCCTTGGGGCCTAATGAAAAACTGTTTTTT.

The chain joins TRBV6-5 to TRBJ2-1; D is unclear. Germline CDR1 is MNHEY and CDR2 is SVGAGI. The CDR3 has 11 residues. V lost 0 bases and J lost 8, with 2 bases in between. CDR3 nucleotides: TGTGCCAGCAGTTACTCATATGAGCAGTTCTTC. It encodes CASSYSYEQFF.

The chain joins TRBV19 to TRBJ1-1, with a tentative D call TRBD1 (5 bases). V dropped 5 bases and J dropped 3 bases, with 16 bases sitting between them. CDR3 size: 15 residues. Germline V gives CDR1 LNHDA, CDR2 SQIVND (reference sequence). The CDR3 sequence: CASSPFGGSHTEAFF. CDR3 DNA: TGTGCCAGTAGTCCTTTTGGGGGTTCCCACACTGAAGCTTTCTTT.

This clone was recorded a few times. The rearrangement links TRBV29-1 to TRBJ1-1; unclear D gene. Germline lookup yields CDR1 SQVTM and CDR2 ANQGSEA. Deletions cut 7 bases from V and 3 bases from J, with 6 bases between. The CDR3 has 10 amino acids. The CDR3: CSGYYTEAFF. CDR3 bases: TGCAGCGGATATTACACTGAAGCTTTCTTT.

The chain combines TRBV19 with TRBJ1-2, with a possible D match to TRBD1 (5 bases). In germline, CDR1 is LNHDA, CDR2 SQIVND (reference sequence). This CDR3 region has 13 residues. The germline V and J ends were trimmed by 2 bases and 4 bases, with 8 bases remaining between them. Here the CDR3 reads CASSITRVYGYTF. CDR3 nucleotides: TGTGCCAGTAGTATAACCAGGGTCTATGGCTACACCTTC.

Written as DNA, the CDR3 is TGTGCCAGTAGTATAAACAATGAGCAGTTCTTC. Encoded protein: CASSINNEQFF. The chain has TRBV19 and TRBJ2-1, with D unresolved. The V end was cut by 2 bases, the J end by 5 bases, with 1 base between. CDR3 length equals 11 residues. Germline V lookup: CDR1 LNHDA, CDR2 SQIVND (reference sequence).

This clone showed up just once. This chain connects TRBV5-4 to TRBJ2-2, with D perhaps TRBD1 (5 bases). Trimming removed 1 base at V and 4 bases at J, with 11 bases between. This CDR3 is 15 amino acids long. Looked up from germline, CDR1 is SGHNT and CDR2 is YYREEE (reference sequence). The CDR3 sequence is CASSLLQEATGELFF. For the CDR3, the DNA is TGTGCCAGCAGCTTGTTACAGGAAGCCACCGGGGAGCTGTTTTTT.

This chain connects TRBV6-1 to TRBJ2-1, with 10 bases fitting TRBD2. This CDR3 is built from 14 residues. The germline V gene has CDR1 MNHNS and CDR2 SASEGT. V was clipped by 7 bases and J by 12 bases; unmatched bases: 12. For the CDR3, the DNA is TGTGCCAGCAAGGGGGCTAGCGGGAGAGTAGGGCAGTTCTTC. Translating it yields CASKGASGRVGQFF.

This chain joins TRBV19 and TRBJ1-3; no firm D call. CDR1 and CDR2 from the germline V gene are LNHDA and SQIVND (reference sequence). The CDR3 has 13 amino acids. V was shortened by 4 bases and J by 0 bases, with 4 bases between the two germline ends. Here the CDR3 reads CASSTVSGNTIYF. Here the CDR3 DNA reads TGTGCCAGTAGTACCGTCTCTGGAAACACCATATATTTT.

The chain recombines TRBV5-6 with TRBJ1-2; no definite D call. This CDR3 region has 13 residues. The V gene's germline CDR1 is SGHDT and CDR2 YYEEEE. V lost 0 bases to trimming and J lost 6 bases, with 9 bases between them. CDR3 DNA: TGTGCCAGCAGCTTGGGGGCGGTCAATGGCTACACCTTC. Protein product: CASSLGAVNGYTF. Complete variable domain (other parts from reference TRBV5-6 and TRBJ1-2): DAGVTQSPTHLIKTRGQQVTLRCSPKSGHDTVSWYQQALGQGPQFIFQYYEEEERQRGNFPDRFSGHQFPNYSSELNVNALLLGDSALYLCASSLGAVNGYTFGSGTRLTVV.

The rearrangement links TRBV27 to TRBJ2-7, with D unresolved. V lost 8 bases, J lost 5 bases, and 16 bases lay in between. The CDR3 loop spans 13 amino acids. The germline gives CDR1 MNHEY, CDR2 SMNVEV (reference sequence). The CDR3 loop reads CASSKGTANEQYF. The CDR3 DNA follows: TGTGCCAGCTCAAAGGGTACAGCTAACGAGCAGTACTTC.

DNA for the CDR3: TGTGCCAGCAGTGTGCGAAGGGCGGGAGGGCCCTCGGACAATGAGCAGTTCTTC. It translates to CASSVRRAGGPSDNEQFF. The V call is TRBV2, the J call TRBJ2-1; TRBD2 agrees at 9 bases. CDR1 and CDR2 from the germline V gene are SNHLY and FYNNEI. V lost 4 bases and J lost 5; bases outside the gene matches: 15. The CDR3 runs 18 residues.

To note about this clone: Other DNA sequences in the sample encode the same CDR3. The CDR3 sequence is CASSQLHRAEDTEAFF. The CDR3 bases are TGCGCCAGCAGCCAACTTCACAGGGCGGAGGACACTGAAGCTTTCTTT. This rearrangement joins TRBV4-3 to TRBJ1-1, with D maybe TRBD1 (6 bases). Germline CDR1 LGHNA, CDR2 YSLEER. The germline V and J ends were trimmed by 2 bases and 3 bases, with 16 bases remaining between them. CDR3 length: 16 residues.

The chain carries TRBV11-3 and TRBJ2-1; maybe TRBD2 (5 bases). The CDR3 consists of 16 residues. CDR1 SGHNT and CDR2 YENEEA come from the germline V gene. The V and J ends lost 5 bases and 0 bases respectively, with 14 bases between them. CDR3 bases: TGTGCCAGCAGCCAGCGGCACGCCAGCTCCTACAATGAGCAGTTCTTC. Translated, it gives CASSQRHASSYNEQFF.

J is TRBJ1-5 and V is TRBV7-6; D gene ambiguous. CDR3 length: 13 residues. The V end was cut by 4 bases, the J end by 0 bases, with 4 bases between. Germline CDR1 and CDR2: SGHVS and FNYEAQ. CDR3 in amino acids: CASSSYSNQPQHF. The CDR3 DNA is TGTGCCAGCAGCTCATATAGCAATCAGCCCCAGCATTTT.

CDR3 coding DNA: TGTGCCAGCAGCTTGGCTCTCGGGGGAGACCACCCCACAGATACGCAGTATTTT. It specifies CASSLALGGDHPTDTQYF. The chain links TRBV5-6 to TRBJ2-3; perhaps TRBD2 as D (6 bases). The CDR3 loop spans 18 amino acids. The V gene's germline CDR1 is SGHDT and CDR2 YYEEEE. V shed 0 bases and J shed 2 bases, with 19 bases lying between them. The whole variable domain, filled in from reference TRBV5-6 and TRBJ2-3, reads DAGVTQSPTHLIKTRGQQVTLRCSPKSGHDTVSWYQQALGQGPQFIFQYYEEEERQRGNFPDRFSGHQFPNYSSELNVNALLLGDSALYLCASSLALGGDHPTDTQYFGPGTRLTVL.

This chain uses TRBV7-9 with TRBJ1-1; 7 bases align to TRBD1. The V segment lost 4 bases and the J segment 0 bases; nucleotides outside the gene matches: 5. The V gene's germline CDR1 is SEHNR and CDR2 FQNEAQ (reference sequence). The CDR3 spans 15 residues. CDR3 sequence: CASSSPTGLNTEAFF. Here the CDR3 DNA reads TGTGCCAGCAGCTCTCCGACAGGGTTGAACACTGAAGCTTTCTTT.

The gene calls are TRBV27 and TRBJ2-1; 9 bases match TRBD1. Germline V gene lookup returns CDR1 MNHEY and CDR2 SMNVEV (reference sequence). The CDR3 has 16 amino acids. V trimming: 5 bases; J trimming: 2 bases; junction bases outside the gene matches: 7. In DNA form, the CDR3 reads TGTGCCAGCAGTCTGCGGGGGACAGGGACCTACAATGAGCAGTTCTTC. Its translation: CASSLRGTGTYNEQFF.